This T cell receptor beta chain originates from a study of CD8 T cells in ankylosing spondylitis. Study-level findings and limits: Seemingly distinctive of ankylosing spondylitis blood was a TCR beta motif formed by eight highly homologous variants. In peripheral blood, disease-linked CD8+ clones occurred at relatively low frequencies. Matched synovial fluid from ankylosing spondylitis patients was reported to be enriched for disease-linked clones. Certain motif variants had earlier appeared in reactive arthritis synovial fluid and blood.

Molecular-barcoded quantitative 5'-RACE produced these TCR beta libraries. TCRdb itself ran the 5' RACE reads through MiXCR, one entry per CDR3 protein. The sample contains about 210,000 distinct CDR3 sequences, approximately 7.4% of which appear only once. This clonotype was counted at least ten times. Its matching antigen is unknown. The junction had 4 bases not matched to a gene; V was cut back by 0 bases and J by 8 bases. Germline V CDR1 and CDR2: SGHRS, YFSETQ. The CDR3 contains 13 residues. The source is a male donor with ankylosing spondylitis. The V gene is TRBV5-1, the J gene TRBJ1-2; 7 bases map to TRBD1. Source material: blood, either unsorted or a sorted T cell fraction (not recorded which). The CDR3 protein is CASSLGGTAGYTF. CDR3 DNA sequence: TGCGCCAGCAGCTTGGGGGGGACAGCAGGCTACACCTTC. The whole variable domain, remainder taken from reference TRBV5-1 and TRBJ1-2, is KAGVTQTPRYLIKTRGQQVTLSCSPISGHRSVSWYQQTPGQGLQFLFEYFSETQRNKGNFPGRFSGRQFSNSRSEMNVSTLELGDSALYLCASSLGGTAGYTFGSGTRLTVV.